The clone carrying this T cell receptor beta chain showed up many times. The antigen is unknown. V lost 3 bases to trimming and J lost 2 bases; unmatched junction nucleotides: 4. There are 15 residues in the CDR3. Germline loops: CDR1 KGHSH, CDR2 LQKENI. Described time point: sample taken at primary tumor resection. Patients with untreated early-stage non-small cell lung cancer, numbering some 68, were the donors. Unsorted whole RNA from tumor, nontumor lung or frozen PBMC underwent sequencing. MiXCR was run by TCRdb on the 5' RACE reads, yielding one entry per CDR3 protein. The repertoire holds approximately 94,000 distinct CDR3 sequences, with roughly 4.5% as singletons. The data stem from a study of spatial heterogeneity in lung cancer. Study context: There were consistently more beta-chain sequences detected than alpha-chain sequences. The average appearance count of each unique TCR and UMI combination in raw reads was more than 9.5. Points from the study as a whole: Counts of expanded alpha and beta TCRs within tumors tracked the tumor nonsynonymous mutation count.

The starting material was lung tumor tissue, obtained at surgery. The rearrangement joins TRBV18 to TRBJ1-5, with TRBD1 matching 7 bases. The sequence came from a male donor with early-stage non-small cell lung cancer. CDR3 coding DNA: TGTGCCAGCTCACCGTCAACAGGGGGCAATCAGCCCCAGCATTTT. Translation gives CASSPSTGGNQPQHF.